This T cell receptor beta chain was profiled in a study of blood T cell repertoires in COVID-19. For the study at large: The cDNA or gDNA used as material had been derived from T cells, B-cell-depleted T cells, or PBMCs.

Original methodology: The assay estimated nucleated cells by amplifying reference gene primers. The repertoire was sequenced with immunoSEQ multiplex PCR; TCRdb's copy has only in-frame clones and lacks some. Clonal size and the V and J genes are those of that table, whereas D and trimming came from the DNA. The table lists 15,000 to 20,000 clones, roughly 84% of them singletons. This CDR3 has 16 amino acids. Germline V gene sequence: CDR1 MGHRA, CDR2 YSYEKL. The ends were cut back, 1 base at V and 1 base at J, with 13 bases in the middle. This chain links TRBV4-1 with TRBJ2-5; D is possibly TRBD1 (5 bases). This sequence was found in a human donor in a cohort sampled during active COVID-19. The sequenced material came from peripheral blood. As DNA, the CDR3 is TGCGCCAGCAGCCAAGTCCTTGGGCAGGGCCAAGAGACCCAGTACTTC. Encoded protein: CASSQVLGQGQETQYF.